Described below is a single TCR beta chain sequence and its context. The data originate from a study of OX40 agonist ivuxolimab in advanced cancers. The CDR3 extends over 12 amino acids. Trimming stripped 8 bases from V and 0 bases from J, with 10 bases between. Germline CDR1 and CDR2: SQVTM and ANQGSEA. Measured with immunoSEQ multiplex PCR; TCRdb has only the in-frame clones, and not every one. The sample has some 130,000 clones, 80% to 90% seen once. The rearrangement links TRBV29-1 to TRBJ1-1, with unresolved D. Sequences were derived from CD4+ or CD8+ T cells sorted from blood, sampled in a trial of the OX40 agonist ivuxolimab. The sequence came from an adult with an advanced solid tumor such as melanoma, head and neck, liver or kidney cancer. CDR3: CSSREMNTEAFF. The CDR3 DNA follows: TGCAGCTCCCGGGAGATGAACACTGAAGCTTTCTTT.